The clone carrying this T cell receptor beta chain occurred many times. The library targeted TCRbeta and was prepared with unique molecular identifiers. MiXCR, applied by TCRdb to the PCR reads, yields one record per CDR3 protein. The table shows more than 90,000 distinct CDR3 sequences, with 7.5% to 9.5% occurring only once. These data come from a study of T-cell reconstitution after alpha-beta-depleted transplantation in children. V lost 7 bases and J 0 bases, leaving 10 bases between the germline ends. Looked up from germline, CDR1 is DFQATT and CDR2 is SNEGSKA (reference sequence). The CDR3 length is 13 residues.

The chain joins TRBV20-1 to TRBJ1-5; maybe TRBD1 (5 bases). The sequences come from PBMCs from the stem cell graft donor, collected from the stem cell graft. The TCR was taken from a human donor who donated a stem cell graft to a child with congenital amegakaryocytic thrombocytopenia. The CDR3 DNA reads TGCAGTGGAAGAGGGGATAGCAATCAGCCCCAGCATTTT. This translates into CSGRGDSNQPQHF.